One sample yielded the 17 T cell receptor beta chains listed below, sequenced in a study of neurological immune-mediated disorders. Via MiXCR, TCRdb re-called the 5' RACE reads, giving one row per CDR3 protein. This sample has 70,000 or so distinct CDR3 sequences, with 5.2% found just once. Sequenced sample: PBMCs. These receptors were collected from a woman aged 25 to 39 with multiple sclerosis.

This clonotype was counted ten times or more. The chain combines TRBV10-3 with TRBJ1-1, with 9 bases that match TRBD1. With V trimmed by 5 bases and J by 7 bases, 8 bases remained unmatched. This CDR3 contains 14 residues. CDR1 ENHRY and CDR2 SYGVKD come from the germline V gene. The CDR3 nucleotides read TGTGCCATCAGTAAGGGGGACAGGGCGAATGAAGCTTTCTTT. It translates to CAISKGDRANEAFF.

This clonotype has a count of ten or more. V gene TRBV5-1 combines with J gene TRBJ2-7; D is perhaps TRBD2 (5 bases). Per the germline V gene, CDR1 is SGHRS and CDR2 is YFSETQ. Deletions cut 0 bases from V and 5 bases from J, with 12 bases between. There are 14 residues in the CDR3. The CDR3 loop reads CASSLGSLGDEQYF. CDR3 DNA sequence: TGCGCCAGCAGCTTGGGGTCCCTCGGGGACGAGCAGTACTTC.

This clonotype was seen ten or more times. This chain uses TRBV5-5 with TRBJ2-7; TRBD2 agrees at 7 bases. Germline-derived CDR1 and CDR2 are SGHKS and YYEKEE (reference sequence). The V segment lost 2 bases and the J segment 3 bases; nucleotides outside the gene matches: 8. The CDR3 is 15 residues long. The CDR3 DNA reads TGTGCCAGCAGCTTACGGGACTACTTACACTACGAGCAGTACTTC. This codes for CASSLRDYLHYEQYF.

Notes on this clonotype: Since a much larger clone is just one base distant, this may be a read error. CDR3 in DNA: TGCAGCGTATTCACCTCTTGGGAAGAGCAGTACTTC. Translating gives CSVFTSWEEQYF. The V gene is TRBV29-1, the J gene TRBJ2-7; D call uncertain. Germline V CDR1 and CDR2: SQVTM, ANQGSEA. V dropped 6 bases and J dropped 7 bases, with 16 bases sitting between them. The CDR3 has 12 residues.

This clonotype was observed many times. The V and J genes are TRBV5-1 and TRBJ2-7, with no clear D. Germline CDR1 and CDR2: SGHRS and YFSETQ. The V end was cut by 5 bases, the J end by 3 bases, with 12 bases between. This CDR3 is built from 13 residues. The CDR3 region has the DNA TGCGCCAGCAGGAGGACGGTTAACTACGAGCAGTACTTC. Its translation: CASRRTVNYEQYF.

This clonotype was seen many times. CDR3: CASRRQGVTEAFF. The CDR3 nucleotides are TGTGCCAGCAGACGACAGGGCGTCACTGAAGCTTTCTTT. The V gene is TRBV7-9, the J gene TRBJ1-1; 7 positions agree with TRBD1. The V gene's germline CDR1 is SEHNR and CDR2 FQNEAQ (reference sequence). There are 13 residues in the CDR3. The V and J ends lost 6 bases and 4 bases, in that order; junction bases with no gene match: 5.

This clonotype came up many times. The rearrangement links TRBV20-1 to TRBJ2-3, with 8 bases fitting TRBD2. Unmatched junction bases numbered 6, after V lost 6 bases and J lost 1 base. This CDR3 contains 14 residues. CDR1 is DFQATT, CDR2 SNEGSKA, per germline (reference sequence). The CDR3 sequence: CSALGLVGTDTQYF. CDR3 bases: TGCAGTGCCCTGGGACTAGTCGGCACAGATACGCAGTATTTT.

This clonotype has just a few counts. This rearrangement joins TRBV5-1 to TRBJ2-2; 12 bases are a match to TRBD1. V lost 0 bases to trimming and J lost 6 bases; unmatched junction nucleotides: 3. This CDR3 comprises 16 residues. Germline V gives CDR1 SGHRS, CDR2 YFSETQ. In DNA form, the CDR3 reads TGCGCCAGCAGCTTGGAGGGACAGGGGGCTGCCGGGGAGCTGTTTTTT. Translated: CASSLEGQGAAGELFF. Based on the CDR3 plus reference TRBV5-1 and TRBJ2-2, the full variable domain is KAGVTQTPRYLIKTRGQQVTLSCSPISGHRSVSWYQQTPGQGLQFLFEYFSETQRNKGNFPGRFSGRQFSNSRSEMNVSTLELGDSALYLCASSLEGQGAAGELFFGEGSRLTVL.

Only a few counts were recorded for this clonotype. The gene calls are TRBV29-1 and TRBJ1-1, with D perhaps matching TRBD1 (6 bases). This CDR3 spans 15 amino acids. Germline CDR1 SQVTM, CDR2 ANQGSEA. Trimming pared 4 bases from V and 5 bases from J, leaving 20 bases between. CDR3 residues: CSVGQAFWGSTEAFF. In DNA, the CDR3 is TGCAGCGTTGGACAGGCTTTTTGGGGGAGTACTGAAGCTTTCTTT.

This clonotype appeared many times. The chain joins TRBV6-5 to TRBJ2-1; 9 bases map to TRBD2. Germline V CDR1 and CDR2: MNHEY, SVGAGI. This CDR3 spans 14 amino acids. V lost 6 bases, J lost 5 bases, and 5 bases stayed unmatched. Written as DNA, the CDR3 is TGTGCCAGCAGGCGAGCGGGGGGTAACAATGAGCAGTTCTTC. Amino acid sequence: CASRRAGGNNEQFF.

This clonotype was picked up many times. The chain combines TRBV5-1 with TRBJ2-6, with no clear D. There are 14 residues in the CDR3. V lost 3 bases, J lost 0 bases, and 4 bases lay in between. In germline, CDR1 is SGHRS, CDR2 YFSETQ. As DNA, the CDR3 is TGCGCCAGCAGCTCGATCTCTGGGGCCAACGTCCTGACTTTC. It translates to CASSSISGANVLTF.

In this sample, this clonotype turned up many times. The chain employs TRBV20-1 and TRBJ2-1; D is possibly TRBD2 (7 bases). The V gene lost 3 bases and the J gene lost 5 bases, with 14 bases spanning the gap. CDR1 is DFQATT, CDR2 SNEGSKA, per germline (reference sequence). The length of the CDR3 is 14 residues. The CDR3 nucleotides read TGCAGTGCTAGGTCCGGGCGGGGGCACAATGAGCAGTTCTTC. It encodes CSARSGRGHNEQFF.

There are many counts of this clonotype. The chain's CDR3 is CASSQDRRPGETQYF. The CDR3 bases are TGTGCCAGCAGCCAAGATCGGAGACCAGGAGAGACCCAGTACTTC. The gene calls are TRBV3-1 and TRBJ2-5; D not certain. This CDR3 is built from 15 residues. Trimming pared 0 bases from V and 4 bases from J, leaving 12 bases between. The V gene's germline CDR1 is LGHDT and CDR2 YNNKEL (reference sequence).

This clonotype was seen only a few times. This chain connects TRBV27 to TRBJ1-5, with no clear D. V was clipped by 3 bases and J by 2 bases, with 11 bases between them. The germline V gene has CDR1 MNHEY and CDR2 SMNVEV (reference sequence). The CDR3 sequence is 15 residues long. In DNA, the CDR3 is TGTGCCAGCAGTTTGGCGGGCCCCGGCAATCAGCCCCAGCATTTT. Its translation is CASSLAGPGNQPQHF.

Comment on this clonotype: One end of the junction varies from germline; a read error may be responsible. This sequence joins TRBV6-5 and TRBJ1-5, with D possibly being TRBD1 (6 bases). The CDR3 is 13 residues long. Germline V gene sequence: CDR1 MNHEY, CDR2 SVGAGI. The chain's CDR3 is CASSPRGNQPQNF. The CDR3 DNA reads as TGTGCCAGCAGTCCTAGGGGGAACCAGCCCCAGAATTTT.

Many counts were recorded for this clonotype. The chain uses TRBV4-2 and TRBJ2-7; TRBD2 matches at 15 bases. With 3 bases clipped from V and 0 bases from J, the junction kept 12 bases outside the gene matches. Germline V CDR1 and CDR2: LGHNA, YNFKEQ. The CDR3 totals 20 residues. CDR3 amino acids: CASSQSKGLAGGRGSYEQYF. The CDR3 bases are TGTGCCAGCAGCCAGTCGAAGGGACTAGCGGGGGGCCGCGGCTCCTACGAGCAGTACTTC.

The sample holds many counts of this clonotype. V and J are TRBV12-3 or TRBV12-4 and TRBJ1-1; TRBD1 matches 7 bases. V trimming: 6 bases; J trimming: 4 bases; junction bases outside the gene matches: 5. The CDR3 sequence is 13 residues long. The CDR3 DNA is TGTGCCAGCAGCTTGACAGGGTTCACTGAAGCTTTCTTT. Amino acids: CASSLTGFTEAFF.